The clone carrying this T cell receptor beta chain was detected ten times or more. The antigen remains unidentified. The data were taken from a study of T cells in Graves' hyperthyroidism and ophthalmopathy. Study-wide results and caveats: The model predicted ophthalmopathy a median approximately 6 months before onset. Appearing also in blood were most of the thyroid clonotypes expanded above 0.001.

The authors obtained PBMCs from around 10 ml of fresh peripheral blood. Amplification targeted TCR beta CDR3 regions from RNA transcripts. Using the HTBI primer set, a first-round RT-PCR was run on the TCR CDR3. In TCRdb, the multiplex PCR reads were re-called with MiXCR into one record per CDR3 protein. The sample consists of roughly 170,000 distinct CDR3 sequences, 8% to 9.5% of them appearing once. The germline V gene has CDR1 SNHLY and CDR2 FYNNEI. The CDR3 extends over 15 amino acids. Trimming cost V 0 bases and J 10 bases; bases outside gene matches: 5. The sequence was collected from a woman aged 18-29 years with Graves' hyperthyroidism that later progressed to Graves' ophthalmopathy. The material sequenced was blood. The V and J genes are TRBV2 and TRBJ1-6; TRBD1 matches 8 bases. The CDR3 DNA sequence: TGTGCCAGCAGTGAAGCCGGGCAGGGGGCATCACCCCTCCACTTT. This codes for CASSEAGQGASPLHF. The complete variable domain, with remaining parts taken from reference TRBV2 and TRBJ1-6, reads EPEVTQTPSHQVTQMGQEVILRCVPISNHLYFYWYRQILGQKVEFLVSFYNNEISEKSEIFDDQFSVERPDGSNFTLKIRSTKLEDSAMYFCASSEAGQGASPLHFGNGTRLTVT.